This T cell receptor (beta chain) is drawn from a study of radiotherapy plus CTLA-4 blockade in lung cancer (dated by TCRdb to 2016 to 2019). The study in broad terms: Among the enrolled patients, 15% to 20% had an objective response, and roughly 30% reached disease control.

For this chain, trimming is 5 bases at the V end and 0 bases at the J end, and the number of junction bases without a gene match is 7. From cysteine to phenylalanine, the CDR3 is 16 amino acids long. Just the 48-base CDR3 DNA is kept, in frame starting at base 1. Sequences SGHTA (CDR1) and FQGTGA (CDR2) are obtained from the germline V gene. To prepare the library, the immunoSEQ multiplex PCR assay was applied. Imported from immuneACCESS, the table was reduced by TCRdb to in-frame sequences with V and J called. These copies leave out some clones; in studies compared against another copy, an unresolved V gene accounts for under half, and the cause of the remainder is not known. This sample lists over 30,000 clones; 60% to 80% were detected once. Jointly, the top ten make up about 22% of the sample. The study tested focal radiation therapy combined with CTLA-4 blockade (ipilimumab) in patients with chemo-refractory metastatic non-small-cell lung cancer.

On this clone itself: Its antigen specificity is not known. No base quality information exists; no much larger clone differs at one position.

What the work shows at the level of the full study, not this receptor alone: After treatment with radiotherapy and ipilimumab, TCR clones that originated in tumors expanded in peripheral blood. Increased serum interferon-beta after radiation, together with early dynamic changes in blood T cell clones, were reported to be the strongest predictors of response.

This specimen consisted of peripheral blood, obtained from a patient treated with radiotherapy plus ipilimumab. This clonotype originated in a human donor with non-small cell lung cancer that progressed on radiotherapy plus ipilimumab. The rearranged segments are TRBV7-3 and TRBJ2-1, with 7 junctional bases fitting TRBD1. The nucleotides are TGTGCCAGCAGCCCTCAAGGGGGCAGCTCCTACAATGAGCAGTTCTTC. Its coded protein is CASSPQGGSSYNEQFF.